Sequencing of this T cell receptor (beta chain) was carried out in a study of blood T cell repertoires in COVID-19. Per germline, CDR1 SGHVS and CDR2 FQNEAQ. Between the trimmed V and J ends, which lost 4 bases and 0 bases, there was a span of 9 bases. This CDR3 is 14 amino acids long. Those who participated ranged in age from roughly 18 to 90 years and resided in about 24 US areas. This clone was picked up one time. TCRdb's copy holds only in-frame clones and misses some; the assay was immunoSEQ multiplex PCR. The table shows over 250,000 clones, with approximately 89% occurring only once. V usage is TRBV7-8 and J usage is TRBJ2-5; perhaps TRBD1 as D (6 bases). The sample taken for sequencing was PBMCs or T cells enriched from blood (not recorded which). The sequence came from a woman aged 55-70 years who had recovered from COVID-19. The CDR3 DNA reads TGTGCCAGCAGCTCGGGGACAAACCAAGAGACCCAGTACTTC. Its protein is CASSSGTNQETQYF.